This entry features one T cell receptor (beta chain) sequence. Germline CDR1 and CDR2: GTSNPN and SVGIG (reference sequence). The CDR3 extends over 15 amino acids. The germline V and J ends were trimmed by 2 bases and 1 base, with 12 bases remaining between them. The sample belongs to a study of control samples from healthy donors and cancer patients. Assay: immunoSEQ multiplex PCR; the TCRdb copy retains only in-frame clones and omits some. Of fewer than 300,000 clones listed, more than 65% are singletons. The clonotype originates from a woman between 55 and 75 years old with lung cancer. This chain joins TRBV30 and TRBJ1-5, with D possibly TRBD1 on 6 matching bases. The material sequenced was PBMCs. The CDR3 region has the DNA TGTGCCTGGAGTAGGGGGGCGATAAGCAATCAGCCCCAGCATTTT. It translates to CAWSRGAISNQPQHF. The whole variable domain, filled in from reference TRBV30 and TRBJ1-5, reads SQTIHQWPATLVQPVGSPLSLECTVEGTSNPNLYWYRQAAGRGLQLLFYSVGIGQISSEVPQNLSASRPQDRQFILSSKKLLLSDSGFYLCAWSRGAISNQPQHFGDGTRLSIL.